The text below deals with one TCR beta chain. Antigen unknown. The data belong to a study of cytomegalovirus exposure and HLA in healthy donors. Findings of the study overall: One variant, a missense change in DCLRE1C, was linked in a later analysis to TCR beta V- and J-gene trimming. Researchers had no immune exposure information except CMV serostatus available. An analysis was carried out at a later point. It showed that HLA-associated TCR beta chains were more clonally expanded than equally common non-associated chains. Most subjects had HLA-A and HLA-B alleles reportedly predicted accurately by TCR beta sequences.

Primers: 60 Vbeta forward and 13 Jbeta reverse. Here immunoSEQ multiplex PCR was the method, and the copy in TCRdb shows in-frame clones only, minus some. Among approximately 82,000 clones listed, 10% were seen once. Germline V gene data show CDR1 as MNHNS and CDR2 as SASEGT. This CDR3 is 15 amino acids long. Trimming stripped 0 bases from V and 8 bases from J, with 16 bases between. The sequenced material came from PBMCs. This chain links TRBV6-1 with TRBJ1-2; D perhaps matches TRBD1 (6 bases). The clonotype was recovered from a man aged 55 to 70 in good health and CMV-seropositive. CDR3 loop: CASSEAGTGFDGYTF. The CDR3 nucleotides read TGTGCCAGCAGTGAAGCGGGAACAGGGTTCGACGGCTACACCTTC.